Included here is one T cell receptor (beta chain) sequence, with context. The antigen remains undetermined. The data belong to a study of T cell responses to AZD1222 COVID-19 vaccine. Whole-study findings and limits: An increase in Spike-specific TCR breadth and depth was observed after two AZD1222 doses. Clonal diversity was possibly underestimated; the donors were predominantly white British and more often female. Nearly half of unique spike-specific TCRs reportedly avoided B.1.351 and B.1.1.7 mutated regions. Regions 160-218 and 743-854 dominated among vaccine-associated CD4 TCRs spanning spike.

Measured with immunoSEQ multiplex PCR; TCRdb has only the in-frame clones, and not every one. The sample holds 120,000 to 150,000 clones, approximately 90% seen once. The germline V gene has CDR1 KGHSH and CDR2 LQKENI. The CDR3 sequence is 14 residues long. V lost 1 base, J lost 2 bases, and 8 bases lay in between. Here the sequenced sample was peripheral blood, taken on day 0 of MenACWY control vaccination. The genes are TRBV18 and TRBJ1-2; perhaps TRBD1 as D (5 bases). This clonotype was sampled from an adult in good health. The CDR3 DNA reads TGTGCCAGCTCACCACGGGACGGAAACTATGGCTACACCTTC. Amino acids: CASSPRDGNYGYTF.